What follows are 14 T cell receptor beta chains derived from one specimen sequenced in a study of tissue T cells after allogeneic stem cell transplantation. This table comes from immunoSEQ multiplex PCR, and its TCRdb copy is limited to in-frame clones, with some not included. The sample gives 40,000 to 50,000 clones, around 70% of which show up once; around 0.52% is in the top ten. Sequenced sample: sorted cells pooled from one or two spleens. The receptors were sampled from a pool of C57BL/6 mice in good health.

A word on this clone: The genes are named according to mouse. The CDR3 end falls 1 residue outside the read, so it is completed with the germline J gene. The chain joins TRBV15 to TRBJ1-1; 7 bases align to TRBD1. Germline lookup yields CDR1 SGHND and CDR2 FRSKSL. The trim removed 3 bases at V and 0 bases at J, leaving 4 bases unmatched. This CDR3 contains 15 residues. The sequenced CDR3 bases are TGTGCCAGCAGTTTCCCGGGACAGTCAAACACAGAAGTCTTC. Its translation is CASSFPGQSNTEVF. The complete CDR3 protein is CASSFPGQSNTEVFF. Together with reference TRBV15 and TRBJ1-1, the CDR3 gives the full variable domain: DAGVTQTPRHEVAEKGQTIILKCEPVSGHNDLFWYRQTKIQGLELLSYFRSKSLMEDGGAFKDRFKAEMLNSSFSTLKIQPTEPKDSAVYLCASSFPGQSNTEVFFGKGTRLTVV.

Regarding this clone: Mouse gene names apply. The CDR3 region is CASSPDWGEAETLYF. The DNA read from the CDR3 is TGTGCAAGCAGCCCCGACTGGGGGGAGGCAGAAACGCTGTAT. V is TRBV16 and J is TRBJ2-3, with TRBD2 matching 10 bases. From the germline J gene comes the end of the CDR3, since the read stops 1 residue before it. Germline CDR1 is SGHSA and CDR2 is FRNQAP. There are 15 residues in the CDR3. The ends lost 5 bases at V and 3 bases at J; junction bases unmatched: 5.

Remarks on this clone: Gene names are mouse gene names. The missing CDR3 end, 1 residue past where the read stops, is filled in from the germline J gene. The rearrangement links TRBV12-2 to TRBJ2-1, with D hard to call. The germline CDR1 and CDR2 sequences are SGHLS and HYDKME. This CDR3 is 12 amino acids long. V was trimmed by 0 bases and J by 8 bases, leaving 7 bases between them. CDR3 DNA (partial): TGTGCCAGCTCTCTCGAATACTCTGAGCAGTTC. Its protein product is CASSLEYSEQF. The entire CDR3 sequence reads CASSLEYSEQFF.

Points on this clone: Gene and germline names: mouse. The missing CDR3 end, 1 residue past where the read stops, is filled in from the germline J gene. V usage is TRBV20 and J usage is TRBJ1-2, with a weak D call TRBD1 (5 bases). The CDR3 covers 13 residues. Germline-derived CDR1 and CDR2 are GFQATS and STVNSAI. V was trimmed by 1 base and J by 0 bases, leaving 6 bases between them. Partial CDR3 DNA: TGTGGTGCTAGGGGGACATCAAACTCCGACTACACC. It yields the protein CGARGTSNSDYT. The full CDR3 sequence reads CGARGTSNSDYTF.

This clone was picked up a small number of times. Each gene name is a mouse one. The part of the CDR3 DNA that was read is TGTGCCAGTACTGGGGTCTCCTATGAACAGTAC. Protein sequence: CASTGVSYEQY. The whole CDR3 region reads CASTGVSYEQYF. V usage is TRBV12-1 and J usage is TRBJ2-7, with 7 positions matching TRBD2. The read terminates 1 residue ahead of where the CDR3 ends, so the germline J gene completes it. Germline values: CDR1 SGHSN, CDR2 HYEKVE. The CDR3 is 12 amino acids. Trimming removed 7 bases from V and 0 bases from J; junction bases left unmatched: 2.

To note about this clone: Germline and genes: mouse. Read coverage stops 1 residue before the CDR3 terminus; the germline J gene supplies the remainder. V is TRBV16 and J is TRBJ2-7; 11 nucleotides match TRBD2. The CDR3 is made up of 13 amino acids. The germline V gene has CDR1 SGHSA and CDR2 FRNQAP. Losses at the gene ends were 5 bases for V and 7 bases for J; bases not matched to a gene: 4. The CDR3 protein is CASSQTGGDEQYF. CDR3 bases read: TGTGCAAGCAGCCAGACTGGGGGGGACGAACAGTAC.

Points on this clone: The gene names here belong to mouse. From the germline J gene comes the end of the CDR3, since the read stops 1 residue before it. The chain carries TRBV13-2 and TRBJ2-7, with 9 bases matching TRBD1. Germline V gene lookup returns CDR1 NNHNN and CDR2 SYGAGS (reference sequence). The CDR3 covers 13 residues. Unmatched junction bases numbered 7, after V lost 3 bases and J lost 9 bases. The CDR3 DNA, read in part, is TGTGCCAGCGGTGGCCCGGGACAGGGAGGACAGTAC. Protein product: CASGGPGQGGQY. The CDR3 as a whole reads CASGGPGQGGQYF.

This clone was seen once. Gene names denote mouse genes. Read coverage stops 1 residue before the CDR3 terminus; the germline J gene supplies the remainder. The chain combines TRBV19 with TRBJ2-4; a weak D match, TRBD2 (5 bases). Trimming removed 0 bases from V and 0 bases from J, with 8 bases in between. This CDR3 spans 15 amino acids. Germline-derived CDR1 and CDR2 are FNHDT and SITEND (reference sequence). This CDR3 is CASSIDWSSQNTLYF. The sequenced CDR3 bases are TGTGCCAGCAGTATAGACTGGTCTAGTCAAAACACCTTGTAC.

Concerning this clone: The gene symbols are mouse symbols. The read finishes 1 residue shy of the CDR3 end, and the germline J gene is used to complete it. This chain links TRBV13-2 with TRBJ2-5; 14 bases agree with TRBD2. V dropped 0 bases and J dropped 8; count of bases not matched to a gene: 2. Germline V gene data show CDR1 as NNHNN and CDR2 as SYGAGS (reference sequence). This CDR3 has 15 amino acids. CDR3 in amino acids: CASGDAGTGGATQYF. Incomplete CDR3 DNA: TGTGCCAGCGGTGATGCCGGGACTGGGGGGGCCACCCAGTAC.

This clone occurred a few times. Any gene name here is a mouse gene name. The DNA ends 1 residue before the CDR3 does, and the rest of the CDR3 is filled in from the germline J gene. The chain carries TRBV24 and TRBJ2-2; the match to TRBD2 covers 9 bases. This CDR3 region has 16 residues. Germline V gene lookup returns CDR1 KGHTA and CDR2 FRNEEI. The junction had 4 bases not matched to a gene; V was cut back by 5 bases and J by 0 bases. This chain's CDR3 is CASSSWGGSNTGQLYF. CDR3 DNA (partial): TGTGCCAGCAGTTCCTGGGGGGGGTCAAACACCGGGCAGCTCTAC.

Of note for this clone: Gene names are mouse gene names. The CDR3 end lies 1 residue beyond the end of the read and is filled in from the germline J gene. The rearrangement joins TRBV3 to TRBJ2-1; TRBD2 matches 11 bases. CDR1 is SNHLY and CDR2 is FYNGKV in the germline V gene (reference sequence). V was clipped by 3 bases and J by 5 bases; unmatched bases: 3. The CDR3 consists of 15 residues. The DNA read from the CDR3 is TGTGCCAGCAGCTTTCTACTGGGGGGGCATGCTGAGCAGTTC. It encodes CASSFLLGGHAEQF. The full-length CDR3 reads as CASSFLLGGHAEQFF.

In the case of this clone: The gene names given are mouse names. The CDR3 extends 1 residue past the end of the read, so its final part is completed from the germline J gene. The chain is built from TRBV1 and TRBJ2-1; TRBD1 might be the D (6 bases). From germline, CDR1 is NSQYPW and CDR2 LRSPGD (reference sequence). This CDR3 has 14 amino acids. V was trimmed by 3 bases and J by 3 bases, leaving 9 bases between them. The CDR3 DNA, read in part, is TGCACCTGCAGTGCCCGGGACACCTATGCTGAGCAGTTC. This codes for CTCSARDTYAEQF. The whole CDR3 protein is CTCSARDTYAEQFF.

In its sample, this clone was seen a few times. All gene names here are mouse names. CDR3 DNA, as far as it was read: TGTGGTGCTCTGGGGGGCTCCTATGAACAGTAC. This sequence encodes CGALGGSYEQY. The full CDR3 reads CGALGGSYEQYF. The chain recombines TRBV20 with TRBJ2-7; 8 bases line up with TRBD2. The missing CDR3 end, 1 residue past where the read stops, is filled in from the germline J gene. Germline loops: CDR1 GFQATS, CDR2 STVNSAI. This CDR3 has 12 residues. After removal of 5 bases from V and 0 bases from J, the junction contained 0 bases not matched to a gene.

As for this clone: Gene names refer to mouse genes. The read terminates 1 residue before the CDR3 end, so the remaining end is supplied by the germline J gene. The rearrangement uses TRBV29 and TRBJ2-5; D is ambiguous. This CDR3 has 13 residues. Germline assignment: CDR1 MSHET and CDR2 SYDVDS. Trimming removed 2 bases at V and 2 bases at J, with 5 bases between. The DNA read from the CDR3 is TGTGCTAGCAGTTTAGTGGGCCAAGACACCCAGTAC. It yields the protein CASSLVGQDTQY. The full CDR3 is CASSLVGQDTQYF.